This T cell receptor beta chain came from a study of control samples from healthy donors and cancer patients (TCRdb year 2020). Of note for this clone: Its antigen is unknown. Base qualities are not at hand, and no much larger clone is one base apart.

The library was produced with the immunoSEQ multiplex PCR assay. TCRdb took over this immuneACCESS table, retaining in-frame rearrangements with V and J assigned. Such tables are incomplete; in checked studies, under half of the missing clones stem from an unresolved V gene, and the remainder is unexplained. In all, the sample holds approximately 82,000 clones, and 93% of those were seen once. The ten largest clones represent over 0.95% of the sample. The sequence derives from a woman in her 40s with lung cancer. Source material: PBMCs.

The CDR3 reads as follows: CASSLGGGGNTEAFF. Here is the DNA: TGTGCCAGCAGCTTAGGTGGAGGGGGAAACACTGAAGCTTTCTTT. The sequence links TRBV7-9 to TRBJ1-1; a tentative D call is TRBD1 (6 bases match). The CDR3 contains 15 residues, cysteine and phenylalanine counted. The sequence is cut down to CDR3 DNA, 45 bases in frame from base 1. The germline V gene encodes CDR1 SEHNR and CDR2 FQNEAQ (reference sequence). V is reduced by 1 base and J by 2 bases, leaving a spacing of 11 bases between them. Reference TRBV7-9 and TRBJ1-1 proteins supply the regions before and after the CDR3; the full variable domain is: DTGVSQNPRHKITKRGQNVTFRCDPISEHNRLYWYRQTLGQGPEFLTYFQNEAQLEKSRLLSDRFSAERPKGSFSTLEIQRTEQGDSAMYLCASSLGGGGNTEAFFGQGTRLTVV.